The clone carrying this T cell receptor (beta chain) was observed a handful of times. What it recognizes is unknown. The CDR3 spans 14 residues. V shed 1 base and J shed 5 bases, with 12 bases lying between them. The germline V gene has CDR1 SGHTA and CDR2 FQGNSA. TCRdb analysed the 5' RACE reads with MiXCR anew, one entry per CDR3 protein. The top ten clones hold around 4.5% of a sample with approximately 43,000 distinct CDR3 sequences, 7.1% of them seen once. The source of the sample is a study of early T cells in non-severe SARS-CoV-2 infection. Study outcomes and limitations: Comparison of clonotypes with VDJdb favored anti-spike CD8 responses while missing private and CD4 specificities.

The chain carries TRBV7-2 and TRBJ2-7; D remains ambiguous. The sequenced material came from whole blood. The clonotype comes from an adult who was a healthcare worker with PCR-confirmed SARS-CoV-2 infection or an uninfected control (not recorded which). For the CDR3, the DNA is TGTGCCAGCAGCTTAGGGCTCAATCGCGACGAGCAGTACTTC. Its translation: CASSLGLNRDEQYF.